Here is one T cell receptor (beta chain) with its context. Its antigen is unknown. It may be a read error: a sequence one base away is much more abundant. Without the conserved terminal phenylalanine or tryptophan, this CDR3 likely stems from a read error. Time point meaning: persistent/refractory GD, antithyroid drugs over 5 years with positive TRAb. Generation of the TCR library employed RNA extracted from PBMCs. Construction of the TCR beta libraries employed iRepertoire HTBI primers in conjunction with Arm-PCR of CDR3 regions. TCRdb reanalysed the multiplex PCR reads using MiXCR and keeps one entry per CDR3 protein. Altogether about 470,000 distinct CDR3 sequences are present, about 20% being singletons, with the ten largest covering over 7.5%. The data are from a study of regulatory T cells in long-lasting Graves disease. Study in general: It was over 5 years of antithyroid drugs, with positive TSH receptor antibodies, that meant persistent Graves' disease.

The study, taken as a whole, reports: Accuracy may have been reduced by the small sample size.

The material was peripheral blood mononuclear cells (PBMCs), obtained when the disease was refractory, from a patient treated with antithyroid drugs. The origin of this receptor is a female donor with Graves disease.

The CDR3 is CASSSLRDRRREQYS. The CDR3 bases are TGTGCCAGCAGCTCCCTCCGGGACCGCCGACGCGAGCAGTACTCC. The V gene is TRBV11-2, the J gene TRBJ2-7; D may be TRBD1 or TRBD2 (5 bases each). Per the germline V gene, CDR1 is SGHAT and CDR2 is FQNNGV. Trimming took off 4 bases at V and 6 bases at J, with 19 bases between the two ends. This CDR3 spans 15 amino acids.